Sequencing of this T cell receptor beta chain was carried out in a study of early T cells in non-severe SARS-CoV-2 infection. The CDR3 has 12 residues. Deletions cut 2 bases from V and 6 bases from J, with 8 bases between. Germline CDR1 MNHEY, CDR2 SVGEGT. Individual cDNA molecules received unique molecular identifiers. One entry per CDR3 protein, called by TCRdb with MiXCR from the 5' RACE reads. The repertoire includes 70,000 or so distinct CDR3 sequences, around 12% of them detected once, and over 0.95% sits in the top ten. In this sample, this clonotype turned up many times. Source material: whole blood. The rearrangement joins TRBV6-2 or TRBV6-3 to TRBJ2-7; D gene ambiguous. The TCR originated in an adult who was a healthcare worker with PCR-confirmed SARS-CoV-2 infection or an uninfected control (not recorded which). DNA of the CDR3: TGTGCCAGCAGTTACCAGCATCGCGAGCAGTACTTC. Translated: CASSYQHREQYF.